Listed here are 25 T cell receptor beta chains from one sample, sequenced in a study of T cell responses to AZD1222 COVID-19 vaccine. Assay: immunoSEQ multiplex PCR; the TCRdb copy retains only in-frame clones and omits some. The sample holds around 160,000 clones, 82% seen once. The source material was peripheral blood, sampled on day 0 of MenACWY control vaccination. The origin of the receptors is an adult in good health.

Turning to this clone: This same CDR3 is encoded by further DNA sequences in the sample. V usage is TRBV5-1 and J usage is TRBJ2-6; perhaps TRBD1 as D (5 bases). V lost 3 bases, J lost 2 bases, and 9 bases lay in between. Germline V gives CDR1 SGHRS, CDR2 YFSETQ. The CDR3 extends over 15 amino acids. For the CDR3, the DNA is TGCGCCAGCAGCTACAGGACCGCTGGGGCCAACGTCCTGACTTTC. Encoded protein: CASSYRTAGANVLTF. The full variable domain, in which reference TRBV5-1 and TRBJ2-6 provide the parts outside the CDR3, is KAGVTQTPRYLIKTRGQQVTLSCSPISGHRSVSWYQQTPGQGLQFLFEYFSETQRNKGNFPGRFSGRQFSNSRSEMNVSTLELGDSALYLCASSYRTAGANVLTFGAGSRLTVL.

This clone has only a few counts. The genes are TRBV3-1 (or the pseudogene TRBV3-2) and TRBJ1-2; D is possibly TRBD1 (5 bases). Germline values: CDR1 LGHDT, CDR2 YNNKEL (reference sequence). The V end lost 6 bases, the J end lost 5 bases, and 10 bases lay between the germline ends. The CDR3 has 12 amino acids. CDR3 residues: CASSQTAYGYTF. For the CDR3, the DNA is TGTGCCAGCAGTCAGACAGCTTATGGCTACACCTTC.

This rearrangement joins TRBV28 to TRBJ2-1; D perhaps matches TRBD1 (6 bases). The CDR3 length is 15 residues. The ends were cut back, 1 base at V and 5 bases at J, with 12 bases in the middle. CDR1 is MDHEN, CDR2 SYDVKM, per germline. The CDR3 DNA follows: TGTGCCAGCAGTTTATATCAGGGGCCGGACAATGAGCAGTTCTTC. Its translation: CASSLYQGPDNEQFF.

This clone was found a few times. The V call is TRBV6-5, the J call TRBJ2-7; D remains ambiguous. The V gene's germline CDR1 is MNHEY and CDR2 SVGAGI. This CDR3 is built from 15 residues. Deletions cut 0 bases from V and 3 bases from J, with 12 bases between. The CDR3 spells CASSYSTAGVYEQYF. The DNA of the CDR3 is TGTGCCAGCAGTTACTCGACCGCAGGTGTCTACGAGCAGTACTTC.

The chain links TRBV4-1 to TRBJ2-5, with D maybe TRBD2 (6 bases). Trimming took 0 bases from V and 3 from J, leaving 11 bases between them. The CDR3 extends over 15 amino acids. Germline V CDR1 and CDR2: MGHRA, YSYEKL. CDR3 nucleotide sequence: TGCGCCAGCAGCCAAGAGGGGACTGTTAAAGAGACCCAGTACTTC. This codes for CASSQEGTVKETQYF.

The V call is TRBV30, the J call TRBJ1-2; 10 nucleotides agree with TRBD1. V was pared by 8 bases and J by 4 bases, with 10 bases of the junction left unmatched. This CDR3 spans 14 amino acids. CDR1 and CDR2 from the germline V gene are GTSNPN and SVGIG (reference sequence). The CDR3 region is CARLDRGKAYGYTF. The CDR3 DNA sequence: TGTGCCCGTTTGGACAGGGGGAAGGCCTATGGCTACACCTTC.

The chain has TRBV5-4 and TRBJ2-6, with a possible D match to TRBD1 (5 bases). Germline V CDR1 and CDR2: SGHNT, YYREEE (reference sequence). V dropped 4 bases and J dropped 1 base, with 18 bases sitting between them. The CDR3 has 18 amino acids. Here the CDR3 DNA reads TGTGCCAGCAGCGGTAAAGGGGCAGGGTTGTCTGGGGCCAACGTCCTGACTTTC. This codes for CASSGKGAGLSGANVLTF.

On this clone itself: Other nucleotide sequences in the sample specify the same CDR3. V and J are TRBV6-5 and TRBJ2-3; 8 nucleotides align to TRBD2. Looked up from germline, CDR1 is MNHEY and CDR2 is SVGAGI. The CDR3 spans 13 residues. Trimming cost V 6 bases and J 5 bases; bases outside gene matches: 4. CDR3 nucleotides: TGTGCCAGCAGGAGGGCGGGAGGAGATACGCAGTATTTT. It specifies CASRRAGGDTQYF.

This clone was detected once. The J gene is TRBJ2-7, the V gene TRBV10-3; D gene uncertain. Germline V gives CDR1 ENHRY, CDR2 SYGVKD. Trimming took 6 bases from V and 2 from J, leaving 17 bases between them. The CDR3 sequence is 15 residues long. The CDR3 DNA sequence: TGTGCCATCAGCGAGGACGGATCCCCTCCCTACGAGCAGTACGTC. Translation gives CAISEDGSPPYEQYV.

This sequence joins TRBV11-3 and TRBJ2-1, with TRBD2 identical over 11 bases. The CDR3 length is 20 residues. Germline loops: CDR1 SGHNT, CDR2 YENEEA. V was pared by 5 bases and J by 0 bases, with 15 bases of the junction left unmatched. The CDR3 is CASSPEVTSGVSGSYNEQFF. CDR3 nucleotide sequence: TGTGCCAGCAGCCCAGAGGTGACTAGCGGGGTTTCGGGCTCCTACAATGAGCAGTTCTTC. Variable domain in full (rest from reference TRBV11-3 and TRBJ2-1): EAGVVQSPRYKIIEKKQPVAFWCNPISGHNTLYWYLQNLGQGPELLIRYENEEAVDDSQLPKDRFSAERLKGVDSTLKIQPAELGDSAVYLCASSPEVTSGVSGSYNEQFFGPGTRLTVL.

This clone has a handful of counts. The chain couples TRBV15 to TRBJ1-6; D is uncertain. V lost 0 bases to trimming and J lost 7 bases, with 7 bases between them. The CDR3 spans 14 residues. Germline loops: CDR1 LNHNV, CDR2 YYDKDF (reference sequence). CDR3 in DNA: TGTGCCACCAGCAGAGATTTAATGAATTCACCCCTCCACTTT. Amino acid sequence: CATSRDLMNSPLHF.

This sequence joins TRBV6-5 and TRBJ1-2; a possible D gene is TRBD1 (6 bases). This CDR3 comprises 13 residues. The V end was cut by 4 bases, the J end by 7 bases, with 13 bases between. Germline values: CDR1 MNHEY, CDR2 SVGAGI. Here the CDR3 DNA reads TGTGCCAGCAGTTTAAACAGGGAGGGTGGCTACACCTTC. Its translation: CASSLNREGGYTF.

The chain recombines TRBV7-8 with TRBJ1-6, with TRBD1 matching 8 bases. J lost 13 bases, V lost 0 bases, and 5 bases had no gene match. This CDR3 region has 14 residues. CDR1 is SGHVS and CDR2 is FQNEAQ in the germline V gene. The CDR3 DNA reads TGTGCCAGCAGCTTAGCGCAGGGGGCGCGTCCCCTCCACTTT. Its protein is CASSLAQGARPLHF.

The chain links TRBV12-1 to TRBJ1-1. TRBV12-1 constitutes a pseudogene. The CDR3 has 13 residues. CDR3 sequence reads: CASSPAGGTEAFF. The CDR3 DNA is TGTGCCAGCAGCCCCGCCGGAGGGACTGAAGCTTTCTTT.

V usage is TRBV6-5 and J usage is TRBJ1-3; 8 nucleotides agree with TRBD1. Germline V CDR1 and CDR2: MNHEY, SVGAGI. The CDR3 has 15 residues. Trimming removed 6 bases from V and 0 bases from J; junction bases left unmatched: 4. The CDR3: CASSPGGRSGNTIYF. DNA for the CDR3: TGTGCCAGCAGCCCAGGGGGCCGCTCTGGAAACACCATATATTTT.

The chain couples TRBV3-1 (or the pseudogene TRBV3-2) to TRBJ2-2; 8 bases match TRBD2. The trim removed 0 bases at V and 6 bases at J, leaving 6 bases unmatched. The germline gives CDR1 LGHDT, CDR2 YNNKEL (reference sequence). The length of the CDR3 is 16 residues. The CDR3 loop reads CASSQDGGSGAGELFF. In DNA form, the CDR3 reads TGTGCCAGCAGCCAAGATGGCGGTAGCGGGGCCGGGGAGCTGTTTTTT.

This clone came up once. This rearrangement joins TRBV12-5 to TRBJ1-2; 7 nucleotides align to TRBD1. CDR1 and CDR2 (germline): LGHNT, FRNRAP. The junction had 13 bases not matched to a gene; V was cut back by 5 bases and J by 4 bases. The CDR3 is made up of 16 amino acids. In DNA form, the CDR3 reads TGTGCTAGTGGTCCCCCCAGGACAGGATTTTCCTATGGCTACACCTTC. Its translation is CASGPPRTGFSYGYTF.

The V gene is TRBV6-6, the J gene TRBJ2-7; the D gene is possibly TRBD2 (6 bases). The CDR3 spans 13 residues. V was clipped by 7 bases and J by 1 base, with 11 bases between them. Germline CDR1 MNHNY, CDR2 SVGAGI (reference sequence). The CDR3 reads CASTIAESYEQYF. As DNA, the CDR3 is TGTGCCAGCACCATAGCGGAATCCTACGAGCAGTACTTC.

The table lists this clone with a few counts. The chain carries TRBV7-8 and TRBJ2-1, with 10 bases fitting TRBD2. V trimming: 1 base; J trimming: 9 bases; junction bases outside the gene matches: 9. The length of the CDR3 is 16 residues. The germline V gene has CDR1 SGHVS and CDR2 FQNEAQ. CDR3 DNA sequence: TGTGCCAGCAGCTTAGTCCTAGCGGGGGTAGAGGGTGAGCAGTTCTTC. Its protein is CASSLVLAGVEGEQFF. The full variable domain, completed using reference TRBV7-8 and TRBJ2-1, is GAGVSQSPRYKVAKRGQDVALRCDPISGHVSLFWYQQALGQGPEFLTYFQNEAQLDKSGLPSDRFFAERPEGSVSTLKIQRTQQEDSAVYLCASSLVLAGVEGEQFFGPGTRLTVL.

J is TRBJ1-1 and V is TRBV12-3 or TRBV12-4; tentatively, D is TRBD1 (6 bases). V shed 6 bases and J shed 11 bases, with 19 bases lying between them. This CDR3 is 13 amino acids long. The CDR3 nucleotides are TGTGCCAGCAGCTGGGAACAGGGTTTTGTGGCTTTCTTT. Its translation is CASSWEQGFVAFF.

The rearrangement uses TRBV7-9 and TRBJ1-6, with a tentative D call TRBD1 (5 bases). In germline, CDR1 is SEHNR, CDR2 FQNEAQ (reference sequence). The germline V and J ends were trimmed by 5 bases and 9 bases, with 14 bases remaining between them. The CDR3 runs to 14 residues. CDR3 coding DNA: TGTGCCAGCAGCGTGATTGGGGGTGGTTCACCCCTCCACTTT. Translation gives CASSVIGGGSPLHF.

This clone was found a few times. The V call is TRBV28, the J call TRBJ2-7; D might be TRBD1 (6 bases). The germline V gene encodes CDR1 MDHEN and CDR2 SYDVKM. V was shortened by 10 bases and J by 5 bases, with 21 bases between the two germline ends. This CDR3 is built from 14 residues. The CDR3 here is CATQLVGGGNEQYV. The CDR3 region has the DNA TGTGCCACCCAACTCGTAGGGGGTGGTAACGAGCAGTACGTC.

This clone occurred once. This rearrangement joins TRBV5-6 to TRBJ2-5; 9 bases map to TRBD1. Germline-derived CDR1 and CDR2 are SGHDT and YYEEEE. Trimming took 0 bases from V and 3 from J; bases not matched to a gene: 6. The CDR3 spans 16 residues. CDR3 nucleotide sequence: TGTGCCAGCAGCTTGGATTGGGGACAGGGAAAAGAGACCCAGTACTTC. Encoded protein: CASSLDWGQGKETQYF. The full variable domain, its missing parts supplied by reference TRBV5-6 and TRBJ2-5, is DAGVTQSPTHLIKTRGQQVTLRCSPKSGHDTVSWYQQALGQGPQFIFQYYEEEERQRGNFPDRFSGHQFPNYSSELNVNALLLGDSALYLCASSLDWGQGKETQYFGPGTRLLVL.

CDR3 in amino acids: CASSLVGGGQPQHF. DNA for the CDR3: TGTGCCAGCAGCTTAGTGGGGGGAGGACAGCCCCAGCATTTT. This chain uses TRBV11-3 with TRBJ1-5; the D gene is possibly TRBD1 (5 bases). Deletions cut 1 base from V and 7 bases from J, with 11 bases between. CDR3 length: 14 amino acids. Germline V CDR1 and CDR2: SGHNT, YENEEA.

The rearrangement links TRBV27 to TRBJ2-1; D unclear. The CDR3 is 11 residues long. V was shortened by 4 bases and J by 3 bases, with 1 base between the two germline ends. Germline CDR1 reads MNHEY; CDR2 reads SMNVEV (reference sequence). Written as DNA, the CDR3 is TGTGCCAGCAGTTACTACAATGAGCAGTTCTTC. Translation: CASSYYNEQFF.